A single sample gave rise to the 21 T cell receptor beta chains below, sequenced in a study of graft-versus-host responses after intestinal transplantation. Which antigens these TCRs recognize remains unknown. TCRdb keeps only in-frame clones here, not all; method: immunoSEQ multiplex PCR. The top ten clones hold 0.28% of a sample with about 86,000 clones, 88% of them seen once. The source material was unstimulated CD4+ T cells sorted from spleen or lymph node cells, sampled before transplant. The receptors were gathered from a human donor who was the organ donor for an intestinal transplant.

The genes are TRBV27 and TRBJ1-5, with D maybe TRBD1 (5 bases). This CDR3 has 16 residues. V was shortened by 4 bases and J by 4 bases, with 17 bases between the two germline ends. The germline CDR1 and CDR2 sequences are MNHEY and SMNVEV (reference sequence). In nucleotides, the CDR3 is TGTGCCAGCAGTTCCCTAACAGGTTTACGGAATCAGCCCCAGCATTTT. Amino acid sequence: CASSSLTGLRNQPQHF.

The genes are TRBV11-1 and TRBJ2-5; possible D gene TRBD2, 6 bases. The germline V and J ends were trimmed by 5 bases and 0 bases, with 10 bases remaining between them. The CDR3 has 14 amino acids. Germline CDR1 reads SGHAT; CDR2 reads FQDESV (reference sequence). The CDR3 sequence: CASSTSSDQETQYF. As DNA, the CDR3 is TGTGCCAGCAGCACCTCTAGCGACCAAGAGACCCAGTACTTC.

The chain links TRBV5-1 to TRBJ2-7; D gene uncertain. The ends were cut back, 0 bases at V and 7 bases at J, with 11 bases in the middle. CDR3 size: 13 residues. From germline, CDR1 is SGHRS and CDR2 YFSETQ. The CDR3 sequence is CASSLGPLEEQYF. CDR3 nucleotides: TGCGCCAGCAGCTTGGGCCCTCTAGAGGAGCAGTACTTC.

This rearrangement joins TRBV19 to TRBJ1-1; unclear D gene. This CDR3 comprises 13 residues. From germline, CDR1 is LNHDA and CDR2 SQIVND (reference sequence). V shed 8 bases and J shed 2 bases, with 12 bases lying between them. CDR3 residues: CASGGRINTEAFF. Here the CDR3 DNA reads TGTGCCAGTGGAGGACGGATAAACACTGAAGCTTTCTTT.

The rearrangement links TRBV7-2 to TRBJ1-2, with D unclear. This CDR3 has 13 residues. Germline V gene sequence: CDR1 SGHTA, CDR2 FQGNSA. Trimming cost V 4 bases and J 10 bases, with 16 bases left between them. CDR3 region: CASSSIGRAPYTF. For the CDR3, the DNA is TGTGCCAGCAGCTCGATCGGGCGGGCCCCCTACACCTTC.

The J gene is TRBJ2-7, the V gene TRBV5-6; 7 bases are shared with TRBD1. V trimming: 4 bases; J trimming: 0 bases; junction bases outside the gene matches: 10. The CDR3 extends over 16 amino acids. Per germline, CDR1 SGHDT and CDR2 YYEEEE. CDR3 coding DNA: TGTGCCAGCAGCGATATAACCCGGACAGGCTCCTACGAGCAGTACTTC. Its protein product is CASSDITRTGSYEQYF.

The CDR3, as DNA: TGTGCCAGCTCACCAGAAGCCTTCAACACCATATATTTT. This sequence encodes CASSPEAFNTIYF. The chain links TRBV18 to TRBJ1-3; D uncertain. The ends were cut back, 2 bases at V and 7 bases at J, with 9 bases in the middle. CDR1 is KGHSH, CDR2 LQKENI, per germline. The CDR3 length is 13 residues.

Details on this clone: At one end, the junction sequence differs from germline, possibly due to a read error. V usage is TRBV2 and J usage is TRBJ1-2; D is uncertain. Germline CDR1 SNHLY, CDR2 FYNNEI. The CDR3 is 12 residues long. The CDR3 reads CASSFGLSTIPF. The CDR3 DNA reads TGTGCCAGCAGTTTCGGTCTCTCCACTATCCCCTTC.

The CDR3 bases are TGTGCCAGCAGTTCCCGCCTCCCCTGGGGGGGCAGGGGTGAAGCTTTCTTT. It encodes CASSSRLPWGGRGEAFF. V and J are TRBV27 and TRBJ1-1, with D perhaps TRBD1 (6 bases). V gave up 4 bases and J gave up 7 bases, with 25 bases separating them. Germline CDR1 and CDR2: MNHEY and SMNVEV (reference sequence). This CDR3 is built from 17 residues.

In nucleotides, the CDR3 is TGTGCCAGCAGTGTAGGACAACACCAGCCCCAGCATTTT. It specifies CASSVGQHQPQHF. The chain uses TRBV6-1 and TRBJ1-5, with D maybe TRBD1 (5 bases). Trimming took 4 bases from V and 7 from J, leaving 11 bases between them. This CDR3 comprises 13 residues. Germline V gene data show CDR1 as MNHNS and CDR2 as SASEGT.

The chain recombines TRBV5-1 with TRBJ2-7; tentative D call: TRBD1 (6 bases). The CDR3 covers 17 residues. Between the trimmed V and J ends, which lost 1 base and 5 bases, there was a span of 22 bases. Germline CDR1 reads SGHRS; CDR2 reads YFSETQ. This CDR3 is CASSLSLGAGVIHEQYF. In DNA, the CDR3 is TGCGCCAGCAGCTTGTCTCTTGGGGCAGGGGTGATCCACGAGCAGTACTTC.

The chain carries TRBV7-8 and TRBJ2-7, with TRBD2 as a possible D gene (6 bases). CDR3 size: 14 residues. V lost 5 bases and J 3 bases, leaving 14 bases between the germline ends. Germline values: CDR1 SGHVS, CDR2 FQNEAQ. The CDR3 DNA is TGTGCCAGCAGCCCGGGGACTGGCATCTACGAGCAGTACTTC. It yields the protein CASSPGTGIYEQYF.

V and J are TRBV10-3 and TRBJ2-1; TRBD2 agrees at 11 bases. The germline V gene has CDR1 ENHRY and CDR2 SYGVKD. There are 16 residues in the CDR3. V was pared by 8 bases and J by 5 bases, with 11 bases of the junction left unmatched. The CDR3 is CAIGTSGTSLDNEQFF. The CDR3 coding sequence is TGTGCCATCGGGACTAGCGGAACCTCCTTGGACAATGAGCAGTTCTTC.

This clone was observed a few times. The CDR3 DNA sequence: TGTGCCAGCAGACCAGGACTAGCGGGGAACTACGAGCAGTACTTC. Its translation: CASRPGLAGNYEQYF. This chain connects TRBV2 to TRBJ2-7; TRBD2 matches at 12 bases. The CDR3 sequence is 15 residues long. V shed 6 bases, J shed 3 bases, and the junction held 6 bases outside the gene matches. CDR1 and CDR2 (germline): SNHLY, FYNNEI.

The genes are TRBV2 and TRBJ2-2, with 7 bases aligning to TRBD1. The CDR3 contains 14 residues. In germline, CDR1 is SNHLY, CDR2 FYNNEI. The ends lost 7 bases at V and 4 bases at J; junction bases unmatched: 6. The CDR3 sequence: CASKRTGPTGELFF. CDR3 in DNA: TGTGCCAGCAAAAGGACAGGACCCACCGGGGAGCTGTTTTTT.

The V and J genes are TRBV23-1 and TRBJ1-6; TRBD1 agrees at 10 bases. TRBV23-1 is marked as an open reading frame, function uncertain. The CDR3 totals 15 residues. V gave up 4 bases and J gave up 7 bases; unmatched junction bases: 4. The CDR3 coding sequence is TGCGCCAGCAGTCGCCCGGGACAGGGGAATTCACCCCTCCACTTT. Translation: CASSRPGQGNSPLHF.

This chain links TRBV5-1 with TRBJ2-1, with 11 bases lining up with TRBD2. The CDR3 consists of 15 residues. Germline V lookup: CDR1 SGHRS, CDR2 YFSETQ. Unmatched junction bases numbered 7, after V lost 4 bases and J lost 7 bases. CDR3 amino acids: CASSPTSGSWNEQFF. The CDR3, as DNA: TGCGCCAGCAGCCCTACTAGCGGGAGTTGGAATGAGCAGTTCTTC.

This clone was picked up one time. The chain uses TRBV5-1 and TRBJ2-3; 7 nucleotides agree with TRBD2. The CDR3 has 15 residues. Looked up from germline, CDR1 is SGHRS and CDR2 is YFSETQ. V trimming: 1 base; J trimming: 5 bases; junction bases outside the gene matches: 7. The CDR3 protein is CASSLRSSGIDTQYF. CDR3 DNA sequence: TGCGCCAGCAGCTTGAGATCGAGCGGGATAGATACGCAGTATTTT.

The V and J genes are TRBV5-6 and TRBJ2-3; no clear D. CDR3 length equals 12 residues. Germline lookup yields CDR1 SGHDT and CDR2 YYEEEE. With 0 bases removed from V and 6 bases from J, the gap between germline ends came to 5 bases. This CDR3 reads CASSLVPDTQYF. CDR3 sequence (DNA): TGTGCCAGCAGCTTGGTCCCGGATACGCAGTATTTT.

V and J are TRBV12-2 and TRBJ1-6; the table gives TRBD1 as D, unverified against the DNA. TRBV12-2 is reported as a pseudogene. The CDR3 spans 19 residues. Here the CDR3 DNA reads TGTGCAAGTCGCTTAGTGAAAGAGGGGGGACAGGGTTCTGGGTCACCCCTCCACTTT. Translated: CASRLVKEGGQGSGSPLHF.

The chain links TRBV28 to TRBJ2-4; 8 positions agree with TRBD2. CDR1 and CDR2 from the germline V gene are MDHEN and SYDVKM. This CDR3 is 14 amino acids long. J was trimmed by 7 bases and V by 6 bases; bases with no gene match: 8. The CDR3 nucleotides read TGTGCCAGCAGCCCCCGGGGGGGTGGGAACATTCAGTACTTC. As protein: CASSPRGGGNIQYF.